This T cell receptor beta chain was sequenced during a study of human T cells and chemical hapten exposure. The library attached unique molecular identifiers to individual cDNA molecules. How the authors handled the data: Samples had a median of around 88,000 TCRs, ranging about 20,000 to 690,600. One entry per CDR3 protein, called by TCRdb with MiXCR from the RACE reads. TCRdb assigned the V and J calls; the authors' analysis was not used. The sample has over 75,000 distinct CDR3 sequences, 6% to 9% seen once. Germline assignment: CDR1 SGHTA and CDR2 FQGNSA. V shed 7 bases and J shed 0 bases, with 16 bases lying between them. This CDR3 region has 17 residues. This clonotype occurred a few times. The time point was: patch test 1, 2 weeks after DPC sensitization. Noted treatment: therapeutic diphenylcyclopropenone sensitization with weekly scalp DPC.

The gene calls are TRBV7-2 and TRBJ2-6; D assignment may be TRBD1 or TRBD2 (5 bases each). This sample comprised whole blood, obtained in connection with sensitization to the hapten diphenylcyclopropenone (DPC). This TCR was recovered from a woman aged 25 to 39 with alopecia areata. Some clones in this sample may be carry-over from other donors' samples. CDR3 sequence: CASTYRGSVSGANVLTF. DNA of the CDR3: TGTGCCAGCACTTACCGGGGCTCCGTCTCTGGGGCCAACGTCCTGACTTTC.